The 11 T cell receptor beta chains listed next were all sequenced from one sample in a study of PD-L1 blockade in urothelial cancer (dated by TCRdb to about 2017). The protocol used for the library was the immunoSEQ multiplex PCR assay. The table comes from immuneACCESS by way of TCRdb, which keeps in-frame sequences with V and J called. Part of the clones is missing from these tables; in studies checked, under half for an unresolved V gene and the rest for unknown reasons. This sample lists about 45,000 clones; around nine tenths were detected once. About 25% of the sample comes from the top ten. In the paper's terms, the time point label means: pretreatment peripheral blood. The source was PBMCs, collected around atezolizumab (anti-PD-L1) treatment. These TCRs come from a donor aged 40 or older with urothelial cancer.

This sequence joins TRBV5-1 and TRBJ2-5; D uncertain. Germline-derived CDR1 and CDR2 are SGHRS and YFSETQ. V shed 0 bases and J shed 1 base, with 4 bases lying between them. The CDR3 has 13 amino acids. Written as DNA, the CDR3 is TGCGCCAGCAGCTTGGGGAGCCAAGAGACCCAGTACTTC. Translating it yields CASSLGSQETQYF.

The V and J genes are TRBV20-1 and TRBJ2-7, with TRBD1 identical over 7 bases. CDR3 size: 11 residues. Germline CDR1 is DFQATT and CDR2 is SNEGSKA (reference sequence). Trimming cost V 0 bases and J 10 bases; bases outside gene matches: 3. For the CDR3, the DNA is TGCAGTGCTAGAGATCGAGGGGGCCAGTACTTC. It codes for CSARDRGGQYF.

This chain connects TRBV7-6 to TRBJ1-2; tentatively, D is TRBD1 (6 bases). The germline V gene has CDR1 SGHVS and CDR2 FNYEAQ. This CDR3 has 14 amino acids. Trimming removed 2 bases at V and 4 bases at J, with 11 bases between. Here the CDR3 reads CASSLWGPTYGYTF. In DNA, the CDR3 is TGTGCCAGCAGCTTATGGGGGCCGACCTATGGCTACACCTTC. Full variable domain (rest looked up from reference TRBV7-6 and TRBJ1-2): GAGVSQSPRYKVTKRGQDVALRCDPISGHVSLYWYRQALGQGPEFLTYFNYEAQQDKSGLPNDRFSAERPEGSISTLTIQRTEQRDSAMYRCASSLWGPTYGYTFGSGTRLTVV.

The chain combines TRBV9 with TRBJ2-7; 7 bases map to TRBD2. CDR3 size: 15 residues. Germline loops: CDR1 SGDLS, CDR2 YYNGEE. With 7 bases clipped from V and 4 bases from J, the junction kept 14 bases outside the gene matches. Here the CDR3 reads CASGSGLAGAYEQYF. CDR3 nucleotides: TGTGCCAGCGGGTCGGGACTGGCGGGAGCGTACGAGCAGTACTTC. Filled out from reference TRBV9 and TRBJ2-7, the complete variable domain reads DSGVTQTPKHLITATGQRVTLRCSPRSGDLSVYWYQQSLDQGLQFLIQYYNGEERAKGNILERFSAQQFPDLHSELNLSSLELGDSALYFCASGSGLAGAYEQYFGPGTRLTVT.

This chain uses TRBV7-6 with TRBJ2-2; 16 positions match TRBD2. V shed 0 bases and J 4 bases; nucleotides not matched to a gene: 8. This CDR3 has 20 amino acids. Looked up from germline, CDR1 is SGHVS and CDR2 is FNYEAQ. The CDR3 sequence: CASSLAPGLAGGPFTGELFF. The CDR3 DNA follows: TGTGCCAGCAGCTTAGCCCCGGGACTAGCGGGAGGGCCGTTCACCGGGGAGCTGTTTTTT.

The gene calls are TRBV7-2 and TRBJ2-2; D unclear. There are 15 residues in the CDR3. Germline CDR1 is SGHTA and CDR2 is FQGNSA. Trimming removed 1 base from V and 5 bases from J, with 11 bases in between. The CDR3 spells CASSLVFRQTGELFF. The CDR3 DNA is TGTGCCAGCAGCTTAGTTTTCAGGCAGACCGGGGAGCTGTTTTTT.

The rearrangement links TRBV4-3 to TRBJ2-3; TRBD2 is a possible D gene (6 bases). CDR1 is LGHNA and CDR2 is YSLEER in the germline V gene. This CDR3 comprises 13 residues. Trimming shortened V by 4 bases and J by 4 bases, and 9 bases separated the two germline ends. The CDR3 sequence: CASSRDLPDTQYF. The CDR3 region has the DNA TGCGCCAGCAGCCGGGACTTACCAGATACGCAGTATTTT.

The DNA for the CDR3 is TGTGCCAGCAGCGTGGCCCAGCGGTACAATGAGCAGTTCTTC. It specifies CASSVAQRYNEQFF. V is TRBV9 and J is TRBJ2-1; maybe TRBD2 (5 bases). Trimming removed 2 bases from V and 4 bases from J, with 10 bases in between. This CDR3 comprises 14 residues. The germline gives CDR1 SGDLS, CDR2 YYNGEE. Based on the CDR3 plus reference TRBV9 and TRBJ2-1, the full variable domain is DSGVTQTPKHLITATGQRVTLRCSPRSGDLSVYWYQQSLDQGLQFLIQYYNGEERAKGNILERFSAQQFPDLHSELNLSSLELGDSALYFCASSVAQRYNEQFFGPGTRLTVL.

The V and J genes are TRBV6-5 and TRBJ1-1, with D unresolved. Germline V gene lookup returns CDR1 MNHEY and CDR2 SVGAGI. There are 13 residues in the CDR3. V lost 5 bases and J 2 bases, leaving 9 bases between the germline ends. The CDR3 DNA sequence: TGTGCCAGCAGTCCCCGGGTCAACACTGAAGCTTTCTTT. Translated: CASSPRVNTEAFF.

The chain links TRBV27 to TRBJ1-4; 7 nucleotides align to TRBD1. The CDR3 has 18 residues. Trimming cost V 6 bases and J 0 bases; bases outside gene matches: 13. Germline lookup yields CDR1 MNHEY and CDR2 SMNVEV (reference sequence). CDR3 bases: TGTGCCAGCAGATCACCCCCGACAGGGCCCGCAACTAATGAAAAACTGTTTTTT. Translating gives CASRSPPTGPATNEKLFF.

The chain has TRBV6-5 and TRBJ1-1; no definite D call. The CDR3 spans 15 residues. Trimming cost V 7 bases and J 1 base, with 16 bases left between them. Per germline, CDR1 MNHEY and CDR2 SVGAGI. As DNA, the CDR3 is TGTGCCAGCACCCTCTCGTTAGGCGGGAACACTGAAGCTTTCTTT. Translation: CASTLSLGGNTEAFF.